The present entry profiles one TCR beta chain with its context. The antigen remains unidentified. The table came from immunoSEQ multiplex PCR; TCRdb's copy has only in-frame clones and leaves some out. The profile shows approximately 6,900 clones, about 80% of them singletons. The sample comes from a study of circulating tumor DNA in untreated peripheral T-cell lymphoma. This tumor tissue came from a pretreatment baseline collection. Broader study findings: In about 70% of patients, tumor-specific clonotypes were identified.

Trimming left V 10 bases short and J 5 bases short, with 18 bases between. The V gene's germline CDR1 is LNHDA and CDR2 SQIVND (reference sequence). CDR3 length: 14 residues. The receptor was derived from a human donor with peripheral T-cell lymphoma. Sequencing was carried out using tumor tissue. The rearrangement joins TRBV19 to TRBJ1-5; D is possibly TRBD1 (6 bases). CDR3 protein: CATQHRAGDQPQHF. The CDR3 nucleotides read TGTGCCACCCAACACAGGGCTGGCGATCAGCCCCAGCATTTT. Full variable domain (missing parts from reference TRBV19 and TRBJ1-5): DGGITQSPKYLFRKEGQNVTLSCEQNLNHDAMYWYRQDPGQGLRLIYYSQIVNDFQKGDIAEGYSVSREKKESFPLTVTSAQKNPTAFYLCATQHRAGDQPQHFGDGTRLSIL.